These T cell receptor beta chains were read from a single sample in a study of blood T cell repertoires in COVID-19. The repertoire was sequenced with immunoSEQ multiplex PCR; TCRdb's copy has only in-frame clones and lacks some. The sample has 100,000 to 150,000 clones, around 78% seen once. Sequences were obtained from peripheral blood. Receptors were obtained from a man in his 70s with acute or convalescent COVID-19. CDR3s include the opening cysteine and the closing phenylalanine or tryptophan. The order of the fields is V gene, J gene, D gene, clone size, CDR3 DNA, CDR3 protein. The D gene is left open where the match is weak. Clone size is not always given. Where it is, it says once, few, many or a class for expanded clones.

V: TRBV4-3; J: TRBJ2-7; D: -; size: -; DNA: TGCGCCAGCAGCCAAGATGTTGGGCAGGATGACTACGAGCAGTACTTC; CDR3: CASSQDVGQDDYEQYF
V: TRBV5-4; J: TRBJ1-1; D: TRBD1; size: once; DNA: TGTGCCAGCAGCAAACAGGGGGGGGACACTGAAGCTTTCTTT; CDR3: CASSKQGGDTEAFF
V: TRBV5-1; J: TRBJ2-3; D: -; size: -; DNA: TGCGCCAGCAGCTTGGCTAGCGACAAACTCACAGATACGCAGTATTTT; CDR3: CASSLASDKLTDTQYF
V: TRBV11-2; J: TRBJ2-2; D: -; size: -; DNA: TGTGCCAGCAGTCCAGGGATGTCGCACACCGGGGAGCTGTTTTTT; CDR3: CASSPGMSHTGELFF
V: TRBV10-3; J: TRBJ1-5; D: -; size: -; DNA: TGTGCCATCAGTGGAGATTCAGGTAGCAATCAGCCCCAGCATTTT; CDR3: CAISGDSGSNQPQHF
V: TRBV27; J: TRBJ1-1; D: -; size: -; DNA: TGTGCCAGCAGTCTTTTCCGGAACACTGAAGCTTTCTTT; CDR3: CASSLFRNTEAFF
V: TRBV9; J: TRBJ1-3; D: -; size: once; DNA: TGTGCCAGCAGCGTACTAGCAGACCCCGACTTCTCTGGAAACACCATATATTTT; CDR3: CASSVLADPDFSGNTIYF
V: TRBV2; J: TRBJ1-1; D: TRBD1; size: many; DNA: TGTGCCAGACTCCGGGACAGGAACACTGAAGCTTTCTTT; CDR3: CARLRDRNTEAFF
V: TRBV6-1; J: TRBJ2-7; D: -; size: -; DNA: TGTGCCAGCAGACCGACAGAGTTCCTATCCTACGAGCAGTACTTC; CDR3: CASRPTEFLSYEQYF
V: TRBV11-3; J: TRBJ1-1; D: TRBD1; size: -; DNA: TGTGCCAGCAGCCTCGGACAGGTGGGCGGTGAAGCTTTCTTT; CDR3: CASSLGQVGGEAFF
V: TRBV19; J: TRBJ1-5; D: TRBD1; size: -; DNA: TGTGCCAGTGGAGGGGGCACCAGTCAGCCCCAGCATTTT; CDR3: CASGGGTSQPQHF
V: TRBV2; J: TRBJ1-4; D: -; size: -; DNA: TGTGCCAGCAGTGTCGACATGGCAACTAATGAAAAACTGTTTTTT; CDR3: CASSVDMATNEKLFF
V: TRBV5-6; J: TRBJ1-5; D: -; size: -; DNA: TGTGCCAGCAGCTTGTACTACGGCAGGGGAAATCAGCCCCAGCATTTT; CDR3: CASSLYYGRGNQPQHF
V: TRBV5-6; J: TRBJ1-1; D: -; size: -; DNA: TGTGCCAGCAGCTTGGGGCAAGGGGTCGGCACTGAAGCTTTCTTT; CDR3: CASSLGQGVGTEAFF
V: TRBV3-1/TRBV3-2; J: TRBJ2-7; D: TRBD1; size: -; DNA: TGTGCCAGCAGCCCAAGACAGGGCTACGAGCAGTACTTC; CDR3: CASSPRQGYEQYF
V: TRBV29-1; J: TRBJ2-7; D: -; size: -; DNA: TGCAGCGTTTTGGAGGGCACTTCTGGGTACGAGCAGTACTTC; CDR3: CSVLEGTSGYEQYF
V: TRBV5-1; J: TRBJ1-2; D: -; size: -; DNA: TGCGCCAGCAGCAAGGACAGTTTCTCCTATGGCTACACCTTC; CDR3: CASSKDSFSYGYTF
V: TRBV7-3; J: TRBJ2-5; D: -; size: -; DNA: TGTGCCAGCAGCTTAGGCCAGGGGATCCAAGAGACCCAGTACTTC; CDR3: CASSLGQGIQETQYF
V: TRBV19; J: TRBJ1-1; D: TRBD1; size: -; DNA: TGTGCCACCCTAGAGACAGGGGGCGCGACTGAAGCTTTCTTT; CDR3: CATLETGGATEAFF
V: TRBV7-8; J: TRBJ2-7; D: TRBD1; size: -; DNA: TGTGCCAGCAGCTCTCCGGGACAGACCTACGAGCAGTACTTC; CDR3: CASSSPGQTYEQYF
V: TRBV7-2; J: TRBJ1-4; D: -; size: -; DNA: TGTGCCAGCAGCTTAGTAGGCCTCACCGGGGTCTTCGGTGAAAAACTGTTTTTT; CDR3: CASSLVGLTGVFGEKLFF
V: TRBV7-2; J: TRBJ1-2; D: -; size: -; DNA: TGTGCCAGCAGCTTAGTTCCAAACCTAGCTAACTATGGCTACACCTTC; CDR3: CASSLVPNLANYGYTF
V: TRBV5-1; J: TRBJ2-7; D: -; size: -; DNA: TGCGCCAGCAGCTTGGTTGGGGCTCCGAAACACGAGCAGTACTTC; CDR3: CASSLVGAPKHEQYF
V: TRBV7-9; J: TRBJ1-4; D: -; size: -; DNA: TGTGCCAGCAGCTTAGCAGCGACCCATGAAAAACTGTTTTTT; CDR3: CASSLAATHEKLFF
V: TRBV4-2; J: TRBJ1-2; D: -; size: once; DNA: TGTGCCAGCAGCCAAGAACCCAGGGACTATGGCTACACCTTC; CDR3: CASSQEPRDYGYTF
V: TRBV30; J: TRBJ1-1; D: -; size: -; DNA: TGTGCCTGGAGTTTTGGACAGCAGGACACTGAAGCTTTCTTT; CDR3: CAWSFGQQDTEAFF
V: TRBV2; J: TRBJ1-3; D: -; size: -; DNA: TGTGCCAGCACCACCCAGGACACCATATATTTT; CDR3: CASTTQDTIYF
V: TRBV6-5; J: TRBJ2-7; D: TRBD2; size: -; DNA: TGTGCCAGCACCTTTCCGGGGGGTAACGAGCAGTACTTC; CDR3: CASTFPGGNEQYF
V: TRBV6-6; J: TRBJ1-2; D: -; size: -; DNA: TGTGCCAGCAGTTATTCGGGGGTGGTTGGCTACACCTTC; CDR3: CASSYSGVVGYTF
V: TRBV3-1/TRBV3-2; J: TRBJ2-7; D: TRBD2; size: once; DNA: TGTGCCAGCAGCCAACCCCGACTAGCGGGGGCCTCCTACGAGCAGTACTTC; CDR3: CASSQPRLAGASYEQYF
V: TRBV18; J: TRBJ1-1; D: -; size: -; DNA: TGTGCCAGCTCACCACTAATGGGGGGAATAATGAACACTGAAGCTTTCTTT; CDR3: CASSPLMGGIMNTEAFF
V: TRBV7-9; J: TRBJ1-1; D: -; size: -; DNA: TGTGCCAGCAGCTTAAGGGGGTCATCTGAAGCTTTCTTT; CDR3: CASSLRGSSEAFF
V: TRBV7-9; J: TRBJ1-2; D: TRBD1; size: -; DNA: TGTGCCAGCAGCTTAGCCCCCCGACAGGGAAACTACTATGGCTACACCTTC; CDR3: CASSLAPRQGNYYGYTF
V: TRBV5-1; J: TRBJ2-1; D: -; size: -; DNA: TGCGCCAGCAGCTTACAGGGTGTCCCCTCATACAATGAGCAGTTCTTC; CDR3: CASSLQGVPSYNEQFF
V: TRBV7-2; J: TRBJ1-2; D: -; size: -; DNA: TGTGCCAGCAGCCCGCGGACAGACAGTAACTATGGCTACACCTTC; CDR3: CASSPRTDSNYGYTF
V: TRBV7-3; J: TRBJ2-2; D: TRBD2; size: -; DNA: TGTGCCAGCAGCTCAACGGGGGGGACCAACACCGGGGAGCTGTTTTTT; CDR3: CASSSTGGTNTGELFF
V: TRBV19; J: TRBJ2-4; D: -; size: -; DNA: TGTGCCAGTAGTATGAGTCGGCAGGGCCTAGCCAAAAACATTCAGTACTTC; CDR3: CASSMSRQGLAKNIQYF
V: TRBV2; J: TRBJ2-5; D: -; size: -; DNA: TGTGCCGGCCGGGGAAATGACGCCCAGTACTTC; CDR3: CAGRGNDAQYF
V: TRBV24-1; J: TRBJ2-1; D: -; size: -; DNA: TGTGCCACCAGTGATCTAGCTTTGTCCGCCAATGAGCAGTTCTTC; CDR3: CATSDLALSANEQFF
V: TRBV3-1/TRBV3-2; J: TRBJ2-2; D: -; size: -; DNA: TGTGCCAGCAGCCGCGGGCCCGGGGAGCTGTTTTTT; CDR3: CASSRGPGELFF
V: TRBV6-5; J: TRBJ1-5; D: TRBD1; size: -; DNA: TGTGCCAGCAGGCGTCAGGGGGCGGATCAGCCCCAGCATTTT; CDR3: CASRRQGADQPQHF
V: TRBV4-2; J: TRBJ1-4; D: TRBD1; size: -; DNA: TGTGCCAGCAGCCCTACGGGACAGGGAAATAATGAAAAACTGTTTTTT; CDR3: CASSPTGQGNNEKLFF
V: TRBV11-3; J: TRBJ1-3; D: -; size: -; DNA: TGTGCCAGCAGCTTAGGGCAGGGGACCTCTGGAAACACCATATATTTT; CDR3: CASSLGQGTSGNTIYF
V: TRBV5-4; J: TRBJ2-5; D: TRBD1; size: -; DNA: TGTGCCAGCAGCTTTGCCGGGACAGGGAAAGAGACCCAGTACTTC; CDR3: CASSFAGTGKETQYF
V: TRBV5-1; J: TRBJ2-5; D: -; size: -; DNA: TGCGCCAGCAGCCCGGGTGGAGGGAGGACAGAGACCCAGTACTTC; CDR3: CASSPGGGRTETQYF
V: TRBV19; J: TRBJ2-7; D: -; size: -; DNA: TGTGCCAGTAGTATAGTTTCCGGGGGTGGCTACGAGCAGTACTTC; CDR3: CASSIVSGGGYEQYF
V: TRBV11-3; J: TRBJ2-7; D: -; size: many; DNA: TGTGCCAGCAGCTTAGGGTCAGGGTTAATCTACGAGCAGTACTTC; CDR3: CASSLGSGLIYEQYF
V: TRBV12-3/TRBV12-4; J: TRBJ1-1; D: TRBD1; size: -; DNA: TGTGCCAGCAGTGCAGGGGGTGAAACTGAAGCTTTCTTT; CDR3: CASSAGGETEAFF
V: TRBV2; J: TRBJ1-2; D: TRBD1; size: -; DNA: TGTGCCAGCAGGGGGGACAGGGGGCCCTATGGCTACACCTTC; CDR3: CASRGDRGPYGYTF
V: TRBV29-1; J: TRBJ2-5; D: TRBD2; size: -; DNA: TGCAGCGTTGAATGGGGAGGGGAGACCCAGTACTTC; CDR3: CSVEWGGETQYF
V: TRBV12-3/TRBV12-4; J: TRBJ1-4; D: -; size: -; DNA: TGTGCCAGCAGTTACAGGAGGGGTGGAAAACTGTTTTTT; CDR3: CASSYRRGGKLFF
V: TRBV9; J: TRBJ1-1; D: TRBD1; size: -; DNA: TGTGCCAGCAGCGCCTTAAACAGGGGTTTGAACACTGAAGCTTTCTTT; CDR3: CASSALNRGLNTEAFF
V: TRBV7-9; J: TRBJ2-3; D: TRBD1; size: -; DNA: TGTGCCAGCAGCCCGGGACAGGGGAGCACAGATACGCAGTATTTT; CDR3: CASSPGQGSTDTQYF